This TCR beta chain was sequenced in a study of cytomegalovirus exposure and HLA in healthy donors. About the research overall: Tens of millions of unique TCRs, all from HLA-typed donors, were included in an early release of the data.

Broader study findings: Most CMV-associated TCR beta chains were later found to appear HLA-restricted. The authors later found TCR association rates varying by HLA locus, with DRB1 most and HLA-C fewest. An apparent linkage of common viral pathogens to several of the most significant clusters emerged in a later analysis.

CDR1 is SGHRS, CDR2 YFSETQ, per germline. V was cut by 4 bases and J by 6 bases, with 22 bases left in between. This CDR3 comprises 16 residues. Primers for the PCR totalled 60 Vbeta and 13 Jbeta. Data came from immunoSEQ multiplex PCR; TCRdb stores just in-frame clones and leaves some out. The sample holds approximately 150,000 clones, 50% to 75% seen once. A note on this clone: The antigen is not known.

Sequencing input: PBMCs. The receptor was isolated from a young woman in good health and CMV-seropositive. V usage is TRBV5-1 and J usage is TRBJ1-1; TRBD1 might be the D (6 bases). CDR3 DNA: TGCGCCAGCAGCCAATTGCTGACAGGCCGTTTCCCTGAAGCTTTCTTT. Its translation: CASSQLLTGRFPEAFF.